This T cell receptor beta chain stems from a study of cytomegalovirus exposure and HLA in healthy donors. General study points: Reportedly, fewer N-insertions than the approximately 690-donor mean appeared in an Asian-associated ancestry cluster in a later analysis. Rare sequences made up most TCRs, while some public TCRs were found in many donors.

The PCR had 60 Vbeta and 13 Jbeta primers. Method: immunoSEQ multiplex PCR; TCRdb's copy keeps in-frame clones and lacks some. Of around 130,000 clones listed, less than 75% were seen once; the top ten hold roughly 2%. This CDR3 comprises 14 residues. Germline lookup yields CDR1 MNHNS and CDR2 SASEGT. With 4 bases removed from V and 2 bases from J, the gap between germline ends came to 12 bases. A note on this clone: What it recognizes is unknown.

The sequence derives from a woman in her 40s in good health and CMV-seropositive. The chain has TRBV6-1 and TRBJ2-7; no firm D call. The material sequenced was PBMCs. CDR3: CASSAGVAAYEQYF. CDR3 nucleotide sequence: TGTGCCAGCAGTGCTGGTGTAGCAGCCTACGAGCAGTACTTC.